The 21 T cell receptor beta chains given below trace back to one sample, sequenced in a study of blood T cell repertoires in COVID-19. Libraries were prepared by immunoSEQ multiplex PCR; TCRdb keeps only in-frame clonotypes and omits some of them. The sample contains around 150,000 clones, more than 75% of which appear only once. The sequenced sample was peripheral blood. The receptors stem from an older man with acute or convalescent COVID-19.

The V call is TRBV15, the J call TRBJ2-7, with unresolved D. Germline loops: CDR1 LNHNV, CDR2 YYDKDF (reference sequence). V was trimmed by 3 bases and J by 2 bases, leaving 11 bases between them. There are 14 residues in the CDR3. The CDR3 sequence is CATSSLESTYEQYF. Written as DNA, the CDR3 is TGTGCCACCAGCAGCCTTGAGAGCACCTACGAGCAGTACTTC.

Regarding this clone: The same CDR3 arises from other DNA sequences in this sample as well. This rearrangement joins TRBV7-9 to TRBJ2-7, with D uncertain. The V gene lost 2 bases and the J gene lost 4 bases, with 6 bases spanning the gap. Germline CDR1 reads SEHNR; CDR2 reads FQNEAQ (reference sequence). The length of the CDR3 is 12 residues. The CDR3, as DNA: TGTGCCAGCAGCTTAACCGGGTACGAGCAGTACTTC. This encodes CASSLTGYEQYF. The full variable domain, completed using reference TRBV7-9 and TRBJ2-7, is DTGVSQNPRHKITKRGQNVTFRCDPISEHNRLYWYRQTLGQGPEFLTYFQNEAQLEKSRLLSDRFSAERPKGSFSTLEIQRTEQGDSAMYLCASSLTGYEQYFGPGTRLTVT.

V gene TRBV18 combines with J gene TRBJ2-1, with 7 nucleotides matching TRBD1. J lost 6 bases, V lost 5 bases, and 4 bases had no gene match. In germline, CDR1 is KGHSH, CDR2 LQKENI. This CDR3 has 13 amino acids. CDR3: CASSTGVGNEQFF. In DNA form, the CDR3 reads TGTGCCAGCTCAACAGGGGTTGGCAATGAGCAGTTCTTC.

In nucleotides, the CDR3 is TGTGCCTGGAAACCTCCGGGGGGCCGGCAAGAGACCCAGTACTTC. It is translated as CAWKPPGGRQETQYF. The V and J genes are TRBV30 and TRBJ2-5; perhaps TRBD2 as D (7 bases). V shed 4 bases and J shed 2 bases, with 17 bases lying between them. This CDR3 contains 15 residues. CDR1 and CDR2 (germline): GTSNPN, SVGIG (reference sequence).

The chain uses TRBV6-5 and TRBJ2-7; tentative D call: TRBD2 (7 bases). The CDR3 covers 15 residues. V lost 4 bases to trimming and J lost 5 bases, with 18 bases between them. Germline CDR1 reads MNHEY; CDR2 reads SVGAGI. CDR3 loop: CASSSEGEGHHEQYF. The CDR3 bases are TGTGCCAGCAGTTCCGAGGGGGAGGGCCACCACGAGCAGTACTTC.

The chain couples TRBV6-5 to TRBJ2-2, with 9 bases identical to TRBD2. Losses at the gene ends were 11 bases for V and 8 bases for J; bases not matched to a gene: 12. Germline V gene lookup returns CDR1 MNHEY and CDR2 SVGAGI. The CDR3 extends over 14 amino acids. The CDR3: CALGGLAGRGELFF. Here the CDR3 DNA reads TGTGCCCTTGGGGGTCTAGCGGGACGAGGGGAGCTGTTTTTT.

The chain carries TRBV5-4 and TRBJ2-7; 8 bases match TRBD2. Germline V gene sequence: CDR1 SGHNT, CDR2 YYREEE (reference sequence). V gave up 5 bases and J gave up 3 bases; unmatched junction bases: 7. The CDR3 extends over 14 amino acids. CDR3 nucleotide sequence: TGTGCCAGCAGTCACCAACGGGGGGGCTACGAGCAGTACTTC. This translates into CASSHQRGGYEQYF.

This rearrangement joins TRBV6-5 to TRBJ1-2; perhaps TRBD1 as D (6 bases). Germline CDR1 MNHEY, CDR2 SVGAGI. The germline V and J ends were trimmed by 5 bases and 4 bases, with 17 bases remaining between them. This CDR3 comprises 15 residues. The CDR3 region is CASSPRWQGSYGYTF. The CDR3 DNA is TGTGCCAGCAGTCCGAGGTGGCAGGGGAGCTATGGCTACACCTTC.

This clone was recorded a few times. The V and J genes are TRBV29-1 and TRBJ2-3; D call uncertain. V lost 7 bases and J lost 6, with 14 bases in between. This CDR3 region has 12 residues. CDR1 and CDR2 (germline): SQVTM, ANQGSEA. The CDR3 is CSGSPTTDTQYF. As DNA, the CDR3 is TGCAGCGGAAGCCCAACCACGGATACGCAGTATTTT.

The CDR3 sequence: CASRPRRGEAYEQYF. CDR3 sequence (DNA): TGTGCCAGCCGCCCCAGGAGGGGTGAAGCCTACGAGCAGTACTTC. The chain joins TRBV28 to TRBJ2-7; the D gene is possibly TRBD2 (6 bases). The CDR3 consists of 15 residues. Germline lookup yields CDR1 MDHEN and CDR2 SYDVKM. V was cut by 8 bases and J by 2 bases, with 19 bases left in between.

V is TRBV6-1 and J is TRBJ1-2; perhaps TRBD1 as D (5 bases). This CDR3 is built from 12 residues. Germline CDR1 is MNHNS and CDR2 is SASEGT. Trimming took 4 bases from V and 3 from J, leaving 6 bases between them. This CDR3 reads CASSGGDYGYTF. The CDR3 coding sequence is TGTGCCAGCAGTGGGGGGGACTATGGCTACACCTTC.

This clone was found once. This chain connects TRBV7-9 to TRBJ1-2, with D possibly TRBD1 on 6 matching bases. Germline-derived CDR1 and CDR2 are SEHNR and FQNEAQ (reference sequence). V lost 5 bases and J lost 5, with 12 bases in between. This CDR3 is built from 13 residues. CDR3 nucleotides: TGTGCCAGCAGCCAAATTGGACAGTATGGCTACACCTTC. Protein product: CASSQIGQYGYTF.

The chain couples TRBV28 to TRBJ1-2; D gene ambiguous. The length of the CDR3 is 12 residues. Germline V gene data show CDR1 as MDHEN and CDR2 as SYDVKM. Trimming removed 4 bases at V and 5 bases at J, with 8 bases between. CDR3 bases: TGTGCCAGCAGTTCGAGGACTTATGGCTACACCTTC. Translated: CASSSRTYGYTF.

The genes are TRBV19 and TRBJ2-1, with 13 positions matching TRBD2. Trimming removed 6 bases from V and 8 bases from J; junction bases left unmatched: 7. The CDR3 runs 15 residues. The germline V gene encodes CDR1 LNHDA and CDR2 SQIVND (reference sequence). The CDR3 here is CASRRGLAGSYEQFF. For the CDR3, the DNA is TGTGCCAGTAGGCGGGGACTAGCGGGATCATATGAGCAGTTCTTC.

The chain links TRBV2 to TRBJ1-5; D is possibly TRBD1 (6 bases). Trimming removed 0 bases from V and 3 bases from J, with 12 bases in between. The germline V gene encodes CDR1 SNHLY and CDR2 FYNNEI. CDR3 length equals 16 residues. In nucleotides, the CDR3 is TGTGCCAGCAGTGAAGCGACGGCAGGGGTCAATCAGCCCCAGCATTTT. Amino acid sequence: CASSEATAGVNQPQHF.

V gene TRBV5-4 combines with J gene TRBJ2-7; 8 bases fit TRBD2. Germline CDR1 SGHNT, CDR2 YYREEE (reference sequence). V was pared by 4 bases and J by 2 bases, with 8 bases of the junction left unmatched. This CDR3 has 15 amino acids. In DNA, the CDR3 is TGTGCCAGCAGCCACGGGAGGGGCACGACCTACGAGCAGTACTTC. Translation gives CASSHGRGTTYEQYF.

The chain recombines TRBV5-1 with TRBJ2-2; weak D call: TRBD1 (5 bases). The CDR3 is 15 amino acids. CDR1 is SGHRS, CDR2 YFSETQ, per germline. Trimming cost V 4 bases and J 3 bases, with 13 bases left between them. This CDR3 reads CASSLVRVDTGELFF. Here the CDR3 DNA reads TGCGCCAGCAGCCTCGTCAGGGTCGACACCGGGGAGCTGTTTTTT. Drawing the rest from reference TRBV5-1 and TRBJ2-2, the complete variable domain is KAGVTQTPRYLIKTRGQQVTLSCSPISGHRSVSWYQQTPGQGLQFLFEYFSETQRNKGNFPGRFSGRQFSNSRSEMNVSTLELGDSALYLCASSLVRVDTGELFFGEGSRLTVL.

CDR3 nucleotide sequence: TGCAGTGCTAGTCCAGCGGGGGATTACAATGAGCAGTTCTTC. It encodes CSASPAGDYNEQFF. V is TRBV20-1 and J is TRBJ2-1; the match to TRBD2 covers 8 bases. The CDR3 has 14 residues. V dropped 3 bases and J dropped 4; count of bases not matched to a gene: 5. Germline-derived CDR1 and CDR2 are DFQATT and SNEGSKA (reference sequence).

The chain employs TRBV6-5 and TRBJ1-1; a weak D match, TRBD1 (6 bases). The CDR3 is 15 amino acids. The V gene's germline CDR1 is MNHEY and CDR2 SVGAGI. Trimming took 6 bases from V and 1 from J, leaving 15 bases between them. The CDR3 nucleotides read TGTGCCAGCAGCCAAAGGGGGTGGAGGAACACTGAAGCTTTCTTT. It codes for CASSQRGWRNTEAFF.

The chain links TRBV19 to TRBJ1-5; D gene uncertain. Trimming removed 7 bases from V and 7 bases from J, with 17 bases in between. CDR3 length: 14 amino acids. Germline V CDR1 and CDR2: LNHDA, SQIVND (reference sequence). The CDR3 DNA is TGTGCCAGTAAATTAAGCTTGGGAGGCCAGCCCCAGCATTTT. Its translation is CASKLSLGGQPQHF.

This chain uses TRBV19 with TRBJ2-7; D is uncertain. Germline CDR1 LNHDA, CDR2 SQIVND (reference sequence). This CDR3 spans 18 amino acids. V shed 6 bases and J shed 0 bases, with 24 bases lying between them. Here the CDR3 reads CASSPELAKTLTSYEQYF. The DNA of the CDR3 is TGTGCCAGTAGCCCTGAGCTCGCCAAGACTCTCACCTCCTACGAGCAGTACTTC.